Listed below are T cell receptor beta chains from one sample, sequenced in a study of cytomegalovirus exposure and HLA in healthy donors. Method: immunoSEQ multiplex PCR; TCRdb's copy keeps in-frame clones and lacks some. The sample carries 200,000 to 250,000 clones, over 60% recorded once. Material: PBMCs. The receptors here all came from a young man in good health and CMV-seronegative. Both conserved end residues are part of each CDR3. A D gene is named only where the DNA matches it firmly. Size values are once, few and many counts, or a class for expanded clones, and some rows have none.

TRBJ1-2	TRBD1	TRBV19	-	TGTGCCAGTAGTATAGATTGGGAAACGACAGGGGGCCATGGCTACACCTTC	CASSIDWETTGGHGYTF
TRBJ1-6	-	TRBV11-1	-	TGTGCCAGCAGCTTTGAATGGCGGAATTCACCCCTCCACTTT	CASSFEWRNSPLHF
TRBJ2-2	-	TRBV7-9	-	TGTTCCAGCAGCTTAGCCCGACATGAGAACACCGGGGAGCTGTTTTTT	CSSSLARHENTGELFF
TRBJ1-1	-	TRBV6-5	-	TGTGCCAGCAGACAGGGAACTGAAGCTTTCTTT	CASRQGTEAFF
TRBJ2-7	TRBD1	TRBV10-3	-	TGTGCCACCACGACAGGGTTAGACGAGCAGTACTTC	CATTTGLDEQYF
TRBJ2-7	-	TRBV6-5	-	TGTGCCAGCAGGTACGCGGGCTACGAGCAGTACTTC	CASRYAGYEQYF
TRBJ2-1	TRBD2	TRBV2	-	TGTGCCAGCAGCGGAGAGCGGGGGGGCAGCAATGAGCAGTTCTTC	CASSGERGGSNEQFF
TRBJ2-7	TRBD1	TRBV13	-	TGTGCCAGCAGGCCCCTCCGGGACAGGAAAAACTACGAGCAGTACTTC	CASRPLRDRKNYEQYF
TRBJ1-1	TRBD1	TRBV6-5	-	TGTGCCAGCAGCGTGACAGGGTCTAACACTGAAGCTTTCTTT	CASSVTGSNTEAFF
TRBJ1-5	-	TRBV5-6	-	TGTGCCAGCAGCCTGGGAATCAGGGGCAATCAGCCCCAGCATTTT	CASSLGIRGNQPQHF
TRBJ2-1	TRBD2	TRBV7-8	-	TGTGCCAGCAGCTTCAGTGATAAGGGACTAGCGGGGAGGATCGATGAGCAGTTCTTC	CASSFSDKGLAGRIDEQFF
TRBJ1-3	-	TRBV30	-	TGTGCCTGGGGGGGTGCAGGGGCAGGACTTAGCTCTGGAAACACCATATATTTT	CAWGGAGAGLSSGNTIYF
TRBJ1-4	-	TRBV6-5	-	TGTGCCAGCGCCACAGGAGATCATGAAAAACTGTTTTTT	CASATGDHEKLFF
TRBJ2-7	-	TRBV7-2	-	TGTGCCAGCACCACTGCTTTGGGGGCGGGGGTCGAGCAGTACTTC	CASTTALGAGVEQYF
TRBJ2-3	-	TRBV29-1	few	TGCAGCGTTCGACAGGTCACTAGCACAGATACGCAGTATTTT	CSVRQVTSTDTQYF
TRBJ2-1	TRBD2	TRBV30	-	TGTGCCTGGAGATTTAGCGGGGCCTCCTACAATGAGCAGTTCTTC	CAWRFSGASYNEQFF
TRBJ1-4	-	TRBV7-2	-	TGTGCCAGCAGCCCCCGTGTTCTAGGGGGATCAACTAATGAAAAACTGTTTTTT	CASSPRVLGGSTNEKLFF
TRBJ2-2	-	TRBV19	-	TGTGCCAGTAGCCTCCACACGGGCAACGGGAACGGGGAGCTGTTTTTT	CASSLHTGNGNGELFF
TRBJ2-7	TRBD1	TRBV5-1	-	TGCGCCAGCAGCTTGGGGACAGGGTTTTCCTACGAGCAGTACTTC	CASSLGTGFSYEQYF
TRBJ1-1	-	TRBV5-4	-	TGTGCCAGCAGCGACGGGTTGAACACTGAAGCTTTCTTT	CASSDGLNTEAFF
TRBJ2-6	TRBD2	TRBV4-3	-	TGCGCCAGCAGCCATCTGGGGGGGTCCGGGGCCAACGTCCTGACTTTC	CASSHLGGSGANVLTF
TRBJ1-2	TRBD1	TRBV30	-	TGTGCCTGGAGCCCAGACAGGGCTACTCGCTATGGCTACACCTTC	CAWSPDRATRYGYTF
TRBJ2-5	-	TRBV5-6	once	TGTGCCAGCAGCTTGGCACAGGGAAAAGAGACCCAGTACTTC	CASSLAQGKETQYF
TRBJ2-3	TRBD2	TRBV7-9	few	TGTGCCAGCAGCTCCCCCTTTCGACTAGCGGGAGTTTCAGATACGCAGTATTTT	CASSSPFRLAGVSDTQYF
TRBJ2-1	-	TRBV28	-	TGTGCCAGCAGCTCCCCACAGGGCGCGAATGAGCAGTTCTTC	CASSSPQGANEQFF
TRBJ1-2	-	TRBV29-1	-	TGCAGCGTTGAGGGCAGGGGAGGGCATGGCTACACCTTC	CSVEGRGGHGYTF
TRBJ2-3	-	TRBV7-9	-	TGTTCCAGCAGCTCCCCAGCTAGGGGGATTGGTGTGTCAGATACGCAGTATTTT	CSSSSPARGIGVSDTQYF
TRBJ2-1	-	TRBV30	-	TGTGCCTGGAGTCGATACTTCGATGAGCAGTTCTTC	CAWSRYFDEQFF
TRBJ2-5	-	TRBV5-4	-	TGTGCCAGCAGCTTGGTACTTCCGTCCCAGACCCAGTACTTC	CASSLVLPSQTQYF
TRBJ1-2	-	TRBV19	-	TGTGCCAGTAGTCACCGGACAGTTAACTATGGCTACACCTTC	CASSHRTVNYGYTF
TRBJ1-2	-	TRBV5-5	-	TGTGCCAGCAGCCCCTCGGGGGGGGTAAGTGGCTACACCTTC	CASSPSGGVSGYTF
TRBJ2-2	-	TRBV11-3	-	TGTGCCAGCAGCCTAACCGCACTGACGAACACCGGGGAGCTGTTTTTT	CASSLTALTNTGELFF
TRBJ2-1	TRBD1	TRBV6-5	-	TGTGCCAGCAGTTGGGAGGGGACAGGGGAGCAGTTCTTC	CASSWEGTGEQFF
TRBJ1-5	TRBD1	TRBV29-1	-	TGCAGCGTTGAAGTAGGCAGGGGGCATGGGCAGCCCCAGCATTTT	CSVEVGRGHGQPQHF
TRBJ1-1	-	TRBV7-2	-	TGTGCCAGCAGACCGACAGGAGATCCCGCGGGAGCTTTCTTT	CASRPTGDPAGAFF
TRBJ2-1	TRBD2	TRBV7-2	-	TGTGCCAGCAGCTCCCTAGCGGGAGTTGACAATGAGCAGTTCTTC	CASSSLAGVDNEQFF
TRBJ2-7	-	TRBV7-8	-	TGTGCCAGCAGCTGGCCGATGGGACTCCGGGAGTACGAGCAGTACTTC	CASSWPMGLREYEQYF
TRBJ1-2	TRBD1	TRBV7-9	-	TGTGCCAGCAGCGCAGACGGGACAGGGGATGGCTACACCTTC	CASSADGTGDGYTF
TRBJ2-7	-	TRBV11-2	once	TGTGCCAGCAGCTTAGATCGCGGGGTGAGACAGGGCTACGAGCAGTACTTC	CASSLDRGVRQGYEQYF
TRBJ1-2	-	TRBV9	-	TGTGCCAGCAGTCTCCCCCAGGGCGCGACTGTCTATGGCTACACCTTC	CASSLPQGATVYGYTF
TRBJ1-5	-	TRBV28	-	TGTGCCAGTAACTGGGACGGGTCCCAGGGGCAGCCCCAGCATTTT	CASNWDGSQGQPQHF
TRBJ1-1	-	TRBV27	-	TGTGCCAGCAGTTGGCAGGGGATGAACACTGAAGCTTTCTTT	CASSWQGMNTEAFF
TRBJ1-1	-	TRBV6-6	-	TGTGCCAGCAGTTACCAGGGGCGGGACACTGAAGCTTTCTTT	CASSYQGRDTEAFF
TRBJ2-1	-	TRBV27	-	TGTGCCAGCAGTTGGGGAGGTCCCTACAATGAGCAGTTCTTC	CASSWGGPYNEQFF
TRBJ2-3	-	TRBV29-1	few	TGCAGCGTTGAAGAGGGGGCGGCAGATACGCAGTATTTT	CSVEEGAADTQYF
TRBJ2-1	-	TRBV4-2	few	TGTGCCAGCAGCCAAGATCTGGACTACTCCTACAATGAGCAGTTCTTC	CASSQDLDYSYNEQFF
TRBJ2-3	TRBD1	TRBV7-9	-	TGTTCCAGCACGCCGGGACAGGGGGCATTAGCGGGGGTCGTAGATACGCAGTATTTT	CSSTPGQGALAGVVDTQYF
TRBJ2-7	TRBD1	TRBV27	-	TGTGCCAGCAGTCACGGGACAGGGAGCTACGAGCAGTACTTC	CASSHGTGSYEQYF
TRBJ1-5	-	TRBV30	once	TGTGCCTGGAGTAAGCCAAATAGCAATCAGCCCCAGCATTTT	CAWSKPNSNQPQHF